This TCR beta chain was sequenced during a study of STAT5B mutations in CD4+ large granular lymphocyte leukemia. Overall study results and limits: Main leukemic clonotypes were patient-specific, but more than 20% appeared at low frequency elsewhere.

Healthy controls were blood donor buffy coats. Germline V gene sequence: CDR1 MRHNA, CDR2 SNTAGT. V was clipped by 8 bases and J by 1 base, with 11 bases between them. The CDR3 is 13 residues long. Notes on this clone: Its antigen remains unidentified.

TCRdb keeps only in-frame clones here, not all; method: immunoSEQ multiplex PCR. This table has tens of thousands of clones, about four fifths appearing once. This TCR derives from a human donor in good health. The specimen was CD4+ T cells from blood buffy coats. The chain carries TRBV6-4 and TRBJ1-1; D is uncertain. The CDR3 sequence is CASPGRRNTEAFF. The CDR3 bases are TGTGCCAGCCCTGGACGGAGGAACACTGAAGCTTTCTTT.